This T cell receptor beta chain was found in a study of OX40 agonist ivuxolimab in advanced cancers. Study observations and caveats: The study found among the lowest clonal expansion in partial responders at 0.1-3.0 mg/kg.

Per germline, CDR1 SGDLS and CDR2 YYNGEE. Trimming shortened V by 2 bases and J by 2 bases, and 10 bases separated the two germline ends. The CDR3 contains 15 residues. TCRdb keeps only in-frame clones here, not all; method: immunoSEQ multiplex PCR. Of approximately 49,000 clones listed, 81% are singletons. With respect to this clone: Its cognate antigen is unknown.

This clonotype originated in an adult with an advanced solid tumor such as melanoma, head and neck, liver or kidney cancer. The chain is built from TRBV9 and TRBJ2-2; D may be TRBD2 (6 bases). This material consisted of CD4+ or CD8+ T cells sorted from blood, taken in a trial of the OX40 agonist ivuxolimab. CDR3 bases: TGTGCCAGCAGCGTTAGCGGTTCAAACACCGGGGAGCTGTTTTTT. It specifies CASSVSGSNTGELFF. Combining the CDR3 with reference TRBV9 and TRBJ2-2 gives the whole variable domain DSGVTQTPKHLITATGQRVTLRCSPRSGDLSVYWYQQSLDQGLQFLIQYYNGEERAKGNILERFSAQQFPDLHSELNLSSLELGDSALYFCASSVSGSNTGELFFGEGSRLTVL.